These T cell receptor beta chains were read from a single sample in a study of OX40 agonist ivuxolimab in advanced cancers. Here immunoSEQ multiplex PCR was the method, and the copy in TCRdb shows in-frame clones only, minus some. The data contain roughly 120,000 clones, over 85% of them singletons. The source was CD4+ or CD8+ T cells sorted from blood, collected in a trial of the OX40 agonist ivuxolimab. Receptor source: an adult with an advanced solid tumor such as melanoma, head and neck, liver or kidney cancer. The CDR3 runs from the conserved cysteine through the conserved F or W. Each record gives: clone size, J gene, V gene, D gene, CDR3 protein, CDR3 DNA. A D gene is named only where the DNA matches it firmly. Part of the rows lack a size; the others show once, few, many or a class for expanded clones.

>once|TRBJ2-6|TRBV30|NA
CAWRRPNSGANVLTF
TGTGCCTGGAGACGACCCAACTCTGGGGCCAACGTCCTGACTTTC
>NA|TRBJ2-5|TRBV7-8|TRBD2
CASSLGASGTQETQYF
TGTGCCAGCAGCTTAGGGGCTAGCGGGACCCAAGAGACCCAGTACTTC
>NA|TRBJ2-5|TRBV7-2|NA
CASSTPGTSQETQYF
TGTGCCAGCAGCACCCCCGGGACATCCCAAGAGACCCAGTACTTC
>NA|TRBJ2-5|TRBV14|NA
CASSRTRGRETQYF
TGTGCCAGCAGCCGGACTCGGGGGCGGGAGACCCAGTACTTC
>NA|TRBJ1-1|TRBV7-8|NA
CASSLAPARANTEAFF
TGTGCCAGCAGCTTAGCTCCCGCTCGGGCGAACACTGAAGCTTTCTTT
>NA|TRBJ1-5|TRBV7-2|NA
CASSFEGLINQPQHF
TGTGCCAGCAGCTTCGAGGGGCTTATCAATCAGCCCCAGCATTTT
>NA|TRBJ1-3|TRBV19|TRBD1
CASTRFVLTGGEGNTIYF
TGTGCCAGTACCAGATTCGTTTTGACAGGGGGCGAGGGAAACACCATATATTTT
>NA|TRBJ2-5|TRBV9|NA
CASSVRLNRGETQYF
TGTGCCAGCAGCGTAAGACTAAACCGTGGAGAGACCCAGTACTTC
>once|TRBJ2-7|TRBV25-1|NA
CASSATPLKQYF
TGTGCCAGCAGTGCCACTCCTCTAAAGCAGTACTTC
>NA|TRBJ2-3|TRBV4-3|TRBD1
CASSQGGTADTQYF
TGCGCCAGCAGCCAAGGTGGGACAGCAGATACGCAGTATTTT
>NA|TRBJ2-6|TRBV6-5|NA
CASAPTPGNVLTF
TGTGCCAGCGCCCCCACTCCGGGCAACGTCCTGACTTTC
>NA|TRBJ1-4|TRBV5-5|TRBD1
CASSRTGAKNEKLFF
TGTGCCAGCAGCCGTACAGGGGCGAAAAATGAAAAACTGTTTTTT
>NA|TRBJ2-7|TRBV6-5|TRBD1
CASSYSTGTGAHEQYF
TGTGCCAGCAGTTACTCGACCGGGACAGGGGCCCACGAGCAGTACTTC
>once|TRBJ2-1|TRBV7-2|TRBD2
CASSLGWASGRGNEQFF
TGTGCCAGCAGCTTAGGCTGGGCTAGCGGGAGGGGCAATGAGCAGTTCTTC
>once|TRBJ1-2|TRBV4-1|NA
CASSQDGAGTGGYTF
TGCGCCAGCAGCCAAGATGGGGCAGGAACGGGCGGCTACACCTTC
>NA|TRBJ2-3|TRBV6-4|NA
CASSEAGTDTQYF
TGTGCCAGCAGTGAAGCGGGCACAGATACGCAGTATTTT
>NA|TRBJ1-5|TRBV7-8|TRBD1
CASSPATGVENSNQPQHF
TGTGCCAGCAGTCCGGCTACAGGGGTCGAAAATAGCAATCAGCCCCAGCATTTT
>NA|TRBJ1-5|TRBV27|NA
CASRSGPGGGPQHF
TGTGCCAGCAGATCGGGACCGGGAGGCGGGCCCCAGCATTTT
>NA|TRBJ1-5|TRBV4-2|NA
CASSQDPQGGNQPQHF
TGTGCCAGCAGCCAAGATCCCCAGGGCGGCAATCAGCCCCAGCATTTT
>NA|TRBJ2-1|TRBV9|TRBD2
CASSEVFGAGVPNEQFF
TGTGCCAGCAGCGAAGTGTTCGGGGCGGGGGTCCCTAATGAGCAGTTCTTC
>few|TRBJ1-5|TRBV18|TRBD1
CASSAQGAPNQPQHF
TGTGCCAGCTCAGCGCAGGGGGCGCCGAATCAGCCCCAGCATTTT
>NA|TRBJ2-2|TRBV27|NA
CASRIGNTGELFF
TGTGCCAGCAGGATTGGGAACACCGGGGAGCTGTTTTTT
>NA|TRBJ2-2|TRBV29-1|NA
CSIQGTENTGELFF
TGCAGTATACAGGGTACGGAAAACACCGGGGAGCTGTTTTTT
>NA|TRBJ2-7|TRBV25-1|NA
CASSPNTGIVGQYF
TGTGCCAGCAGTCCAAACACAGGGATAGTCGGGCAGTACTTC
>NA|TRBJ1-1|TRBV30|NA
CAWGDKSGEAFF
TGTGCCTGGGGGGACAAGAGCGGTGAAGCTTTCTTT
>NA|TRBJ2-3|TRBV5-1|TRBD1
CASSLGTVDTQYF
TGCGCCAGCAGCCTCGGGACAGTCGATACGCAGTATTTT
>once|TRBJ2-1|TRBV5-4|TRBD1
CASSHMGQRNYNEQFF
TGTGCCAGCAGCCACATGGGACAGCGAAATTACAATGAGCAGTTCTTC
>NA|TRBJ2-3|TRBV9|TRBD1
CASSGQGPTDTQYF
TGTGCCAGCAGCGGACAGGGGCCGACAGATACGCAGTATTTT
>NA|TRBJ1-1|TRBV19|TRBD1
CASSIGWRGRVRNTEAFF
TGTGCCAGTAGTATAGGATGGAGGGGGCGGGTGCGGAACACTGAAGCTTTCTTT
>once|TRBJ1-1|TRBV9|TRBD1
CASSVAFQGAVRDAEAFF
TGTGCCAGCAGCGTAGCTTTTCAGGGGGCCGTGAGGGACGCTGAAGCTTTCTTT
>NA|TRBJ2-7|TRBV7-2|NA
CASSLPEKDEQYF
TGTGCCAGCAGCTTACCCGAGAAGGACGAGCAGTACTTC
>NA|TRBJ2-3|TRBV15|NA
CANRSDTQYF
TGTGCCAACCGCTCAGATACGCAGTATTTT
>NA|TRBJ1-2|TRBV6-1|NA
CASSETLLAYGYTF
TGTGCCAGCAGTGAAACGCTGTTAGCCTATGGCTACACCTTC
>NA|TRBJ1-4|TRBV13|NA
CASNRDSEKLFF
TGTGCCAGCAACCGGGACTCTGAAAAACTGTTTTTT
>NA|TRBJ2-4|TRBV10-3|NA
CAISDTGLAKNIQYF
TGTGCCATCAGTGACACGGGGCTAGCCAAAAACATTCAGTACTTC
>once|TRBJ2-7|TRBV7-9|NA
CASSYLYDEQYF
TGTGCCAGCAGCTACTTGTACGACGAGCAGTACTTC
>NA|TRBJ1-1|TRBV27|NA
CASSLVERDTEAFF
TGTGCCAGCAGTTTGGTGGAAAGGGACACTGAAGCTTTCTTT
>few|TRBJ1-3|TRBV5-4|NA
CASSLETATSSGNTIYF
TGTGCCAGCAGCTTGGAGACTGCGACCTCCTCTGGAAACACCATATATTTT
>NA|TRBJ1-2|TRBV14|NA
CASSRGGDRGYTF
TGTGCCAGCAGCCGGGGAGGAGATCGTGGCTACACCTTC
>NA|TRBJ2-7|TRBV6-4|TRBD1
CASSDGQGRQYF
TGTGCCAGCAGTGACGGACAGGGTAGGCAGTACTTC
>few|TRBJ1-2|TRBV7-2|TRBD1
CASSKDRGAGDYGYTF
TGTGCCAGCAGCAAGGACAGGGGGGCGGGTGACTATGGCTACACCTTC